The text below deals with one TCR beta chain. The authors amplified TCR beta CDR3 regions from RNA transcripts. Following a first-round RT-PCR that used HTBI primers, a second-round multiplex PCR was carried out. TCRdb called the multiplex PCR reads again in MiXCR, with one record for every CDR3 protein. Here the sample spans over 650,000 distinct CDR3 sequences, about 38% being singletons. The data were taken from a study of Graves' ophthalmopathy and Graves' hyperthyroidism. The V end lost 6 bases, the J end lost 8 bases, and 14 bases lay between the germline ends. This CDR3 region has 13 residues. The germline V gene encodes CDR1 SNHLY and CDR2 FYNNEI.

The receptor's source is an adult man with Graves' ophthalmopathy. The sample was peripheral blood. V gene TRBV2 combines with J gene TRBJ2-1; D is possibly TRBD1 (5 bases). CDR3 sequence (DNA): TGTGCCAGCAGCCAAGACAGTAACTATGAGCAGTTCTTC. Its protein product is CASSQDSNYEQFF.